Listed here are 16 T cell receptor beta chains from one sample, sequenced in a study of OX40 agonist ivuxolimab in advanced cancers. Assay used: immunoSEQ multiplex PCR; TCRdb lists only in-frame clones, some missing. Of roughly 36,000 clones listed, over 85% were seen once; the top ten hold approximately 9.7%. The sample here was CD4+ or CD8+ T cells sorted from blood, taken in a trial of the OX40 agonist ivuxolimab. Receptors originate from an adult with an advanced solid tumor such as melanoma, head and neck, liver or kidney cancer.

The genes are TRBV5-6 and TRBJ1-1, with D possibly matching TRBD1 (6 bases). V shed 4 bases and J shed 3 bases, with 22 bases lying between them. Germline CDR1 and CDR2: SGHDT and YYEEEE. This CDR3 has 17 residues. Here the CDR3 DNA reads TGTGCCAGCAGCCGTTGGTCCTCAGGGGCGAGTTACACTGAAGCTTTCTTT. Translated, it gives CASSRWSSGASYTEAFF. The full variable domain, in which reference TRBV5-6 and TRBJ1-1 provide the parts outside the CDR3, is DAGVTQSPTHLIKTRGQQVTLRCSPKSGHDTVSWYQQALGQGPQFIFQYYEEEERQRGNFPDRFSGHQFPNYSSELNVNALLLGDSALYLCASSRWSSGASYTEAFFGQGTRLTVV.

CDR3 DNA: TGTGCCAGCTCCGTTTCACGGGAAGAGACCCAGTACTTC. Its protein product is CASSVSREETQYF. The chain joins TRBV18 to TRBJ2-5; D not certain. V was clipped by 6 bases and J by 3 bases, with 11 bases between them. The CDR3 totals 13 residues. Germline V lookup: CDR1 KGHSH, CDR2 LQKENI.

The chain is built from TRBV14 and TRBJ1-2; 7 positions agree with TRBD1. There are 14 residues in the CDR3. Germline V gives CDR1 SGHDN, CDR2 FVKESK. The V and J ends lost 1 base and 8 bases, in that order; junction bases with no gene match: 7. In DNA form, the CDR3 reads TGTGCCAGCAGCCAAGTTCGACAGGGAGAAGGCTACACCTTC. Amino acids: CASSQVRQGEGYTF.

CDR3 DNA: TGTGCCAGCAGCCCAGTGGGATCTGGGGCCAACGTCCTGACTTTC. It codes for CASSPVGSGANVLTF. V is TRBV7-3 and J is TRBJ2-6; no definite D call. Trimming removed 5 bases from V and 1 base from J, with 9 bases in between. Germline-derived CDR1 and CDR2 are SGHTA and FQGTGA. The length of the CDR3 is 15 residues.

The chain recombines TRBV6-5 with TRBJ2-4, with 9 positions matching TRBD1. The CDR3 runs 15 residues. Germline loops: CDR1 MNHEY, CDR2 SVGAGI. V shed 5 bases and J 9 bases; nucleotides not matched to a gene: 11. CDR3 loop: CASSPRTGEKSIQYF. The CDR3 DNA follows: TGTGCCAGCAGTCCGCGGACAGGGGAAAAGAGCATTCAGTACTTC.

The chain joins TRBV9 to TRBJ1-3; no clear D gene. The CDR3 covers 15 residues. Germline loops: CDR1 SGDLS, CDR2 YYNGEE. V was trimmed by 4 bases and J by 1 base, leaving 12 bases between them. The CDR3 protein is CASSSPATSGNTIYF. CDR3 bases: TGTGCCAGCAGCTCCCCAGCCACGTCTGGAAACACCATATATTTT.

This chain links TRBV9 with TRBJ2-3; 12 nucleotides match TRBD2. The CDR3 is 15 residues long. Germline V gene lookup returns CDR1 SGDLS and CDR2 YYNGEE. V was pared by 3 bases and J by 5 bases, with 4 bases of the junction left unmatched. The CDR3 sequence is CASSAPGLAGDTQYF. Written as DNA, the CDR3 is TGTGCCAGCAGCGCACCGGGACTAGCGGGAGATACGCAGTATTTT.

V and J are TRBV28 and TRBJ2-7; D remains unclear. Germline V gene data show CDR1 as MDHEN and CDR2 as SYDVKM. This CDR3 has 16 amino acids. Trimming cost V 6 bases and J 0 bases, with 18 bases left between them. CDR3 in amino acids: CASSRPLAVYSYEQYF. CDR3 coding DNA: TGTGCCAGCAGCCGACCTTTGGCGGTGTACTCCTACGAGCAGTACTTC.

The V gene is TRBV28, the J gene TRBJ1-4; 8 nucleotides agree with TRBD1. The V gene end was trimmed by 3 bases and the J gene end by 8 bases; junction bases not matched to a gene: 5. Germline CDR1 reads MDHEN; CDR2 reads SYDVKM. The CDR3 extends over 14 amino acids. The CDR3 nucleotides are TGTGCCAGCAGTTTGCAGGGGGCGCGGGAAAAACTGTTTTTT. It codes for CASSLQGAREKLFF.

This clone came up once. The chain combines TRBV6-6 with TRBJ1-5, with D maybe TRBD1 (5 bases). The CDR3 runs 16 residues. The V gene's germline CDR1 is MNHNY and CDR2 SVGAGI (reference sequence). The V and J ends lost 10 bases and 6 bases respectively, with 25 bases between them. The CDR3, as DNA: TGTGCCACCACGTACGGGGGTGGGGCGAAGGTTCAGCCCCAGCATTTT. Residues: CATTYGGGAKVQPQHF.

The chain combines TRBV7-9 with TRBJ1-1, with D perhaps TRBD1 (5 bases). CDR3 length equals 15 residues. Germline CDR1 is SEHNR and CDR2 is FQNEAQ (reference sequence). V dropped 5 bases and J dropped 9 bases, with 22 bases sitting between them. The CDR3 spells CASSPQAGGGFKAFF. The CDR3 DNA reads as TGTGCCAGCAGCCCTCAGGCGGGTGGGGGATTCAAAGCTTTCTTT.

The CDR3 protein is CASSYSVGRGSFGYTF. The CDR3 region has the DNA TGTGCCAGCAGTTACTCGGTGGGCAGGGGATCCTTTGGCTACACCTTC. The gene calls are TRBV6-5 and TRBJ1-2, with a tentative D call TRBD1 (6 bases). The CDR3 has 16 residues. The germline CDR1 and CDR2 sequences are MNHEY and SVGAGI. The V end lost 0 bases, the J end lost 7 bases, and 18 bases lay between the germline ends.

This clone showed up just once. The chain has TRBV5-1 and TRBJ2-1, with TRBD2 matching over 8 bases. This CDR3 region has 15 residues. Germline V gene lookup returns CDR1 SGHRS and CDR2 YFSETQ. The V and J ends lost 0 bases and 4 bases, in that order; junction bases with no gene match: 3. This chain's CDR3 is CASSLDSGVYNEQFF. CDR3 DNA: TGCGCCAGCAGCTTGGATAGCGGGGTGTACAATGAGCAGTTCTTC.

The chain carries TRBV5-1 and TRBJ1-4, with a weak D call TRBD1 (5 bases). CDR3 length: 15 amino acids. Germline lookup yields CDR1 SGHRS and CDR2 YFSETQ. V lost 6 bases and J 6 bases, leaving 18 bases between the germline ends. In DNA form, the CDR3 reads TGCGCCAGCACCGGGGAGGGGCGGTTCGATGAAAAACTGTTTTTT. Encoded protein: CASTGEGRFDEKLFF.

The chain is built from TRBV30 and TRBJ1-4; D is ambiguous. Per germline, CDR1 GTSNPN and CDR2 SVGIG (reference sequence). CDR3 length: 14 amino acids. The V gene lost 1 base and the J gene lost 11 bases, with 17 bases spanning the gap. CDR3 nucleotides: TGTGCCTGGAGTGCCTCAAGGTCGGGGAGGAAACTGTTTTTT. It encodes CAWSASRSGRKLFF.

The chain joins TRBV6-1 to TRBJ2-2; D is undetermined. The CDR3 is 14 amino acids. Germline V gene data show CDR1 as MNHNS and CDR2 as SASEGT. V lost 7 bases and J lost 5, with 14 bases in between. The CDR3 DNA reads TGTGCCAGCAATCAGGAAAGAAGTACCGGGGAGCTGTTTTTT. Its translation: CASNQERSTGELFF.